One sample yielded the 26 T cell receptor beta chains listed below, sequenced in a study of blood T cell repertoires in COVID-19. Libraries were prepared by immunoSEQ multiplex PCR; TCRdb keeps only in-frame clonotypes and omits some of them. In the table there are over 300,000 clones, about 90% of which are singletons. Specimen: peripheral blood. The receptors come from a young man who had recovered from COVID-19.

J is TRBJ2-3 and V is TRBV4-3; D possibly corresponds to TRBD2 (5 bases). CDR3 size: 16 residues. Germline CDR1 reads LGHNA; CDR2 reads YSLEER. V lost 2 bases and J 1 base, leaving 13 bases between the germline ends. The CDR3 nucleotides read TGCGCCAGCAGCCAACTTACTAGTGGAGGCACAGATACGCAGTATTTT. The encoded protein is CASSQLTSGGTDTQYF.

The chain recombines TRBV19 with TRBJ2-2, with D possibly being TRBD1 (6 bases). The CDR3 runs 14 residues. V lost 2 bases to trimming and J lost 6 bases, with 10 bases between them. In germline, CDR1 is LNHDA, CDR2 SQIVND (reference sequence). The CDR3 coding sequence is TGTGCCAGTAGTATACACAGGGACGCCGGGGAGCTGTTTTTT. It encodes CASSIHRDAGELFF.

The genes are TRBV19 and TRBJ1-1; no clear D. The CDR3 sequence is 13 residues long. Germline V lookup: CDR1 LNHDA, CDR2 SQIVND (reference sequence). Between the trimmed V and J ends, which lost 8 bases and 0 bases, there was a span of 10 bases. The CDR3 loop is CASLGLMNTEAFF. The CDR3 DNA reads as TGTGCCAGTCTAGGCCTGATGAACACTGAAGCTTTCTTT.

The CDR3, as DNA: TGTGCCAGCAGCCCGGGGACTAGCGGGATGAGTCTCGTCAACACAGATACGCAGTATTTT. Protein product: CASSPGTSGMSLVNTDTQYF. The chain couples TRBV5-4 to TRBJ2-3; TRBD2 aligns across 13 bases. Germline CDR1 is SGHNT and CDR2 is YYREEE (reference sequence). V gave up 4 bases and J gave up 2 bases; unmatched junction bases: 16. This CDR3 spans 20 amino acids.

This chain links TRBV2 with TRBJ2-4; 11 bases match TRBD2. The CDR3 spans 19 residues. J lost 1 base, V lost 1 base, and 9 bases had no gene match. Germline CDR1 SNHLY, CDR2 FYNNEI. The CDR3 sequence: CASSEERLAGGSAKNIQYF. In DNA form, the CDR3 reads TGTGCCAGCAGTGAAGAGAGGCTAGCGGGAGGCTCGGCCAAAAACATTCAGTACTTC.

The chain has TRBV7-6 and TRBJ1-1, with TRBD1 matching 10 bases. From germline, CDR1 is SGHVS and CDR2 FNYEAQ. V was clipped by 4 bases and J by 3 bases; unmatched bases: 8. The CDR3 consists of 16 residues. The CDR3 sequence is CASSYLTGTGDTEAFF. Written as DNA, the CDR3 is TGTGCCAGCAGCTATCTCACCGGGACAGGGGACACTGAAGCTTTCTTT.

The rearrangement joins TRBV4-1 to TRBJ2-7; maybe TRBD1 (6 bases). Germline assignment: CDR1 MGHRA and CDR2 YSYEKL. Trimming shortened V by 0 bases and J by 4 bases, and 13 bases separated the two germline ends. This CDR3 is built from 15 residues. The CDR3 here is CASSQDGGPLYEQYF. The DNA of the CDR3 is TGCGCCAGCAGCCAAGATGGGGGCCCACTTTACGAGCAGTACTTC.

The V gene is TRBV6-5, the J gene TRBJ2-7; a possible D gene is TRBD2 (5 bases). The germline gives CDR1 MNHEY, CDR2 SVGAGI. Trimming cost V 7 bases and J 2 bases, with 9 bases left between them. The CDR3 loop spans 12 amino acids. The CDR3 bases are TGTGCCAGCACGGACTTCCCCTACGAGCAGTACTTC. It is translated as CASTDFPYEQYF.

The chain joins TRBV5-1 to TRBJ1-1; D possibly corresponds to TRBD1 (5 bases). Per the germline V gene, CDR1 is SGHRS and CDR2 is YFSETQ. The CDR3 consists of 16 residues. V was cut by 6 bases and J by 1 base, with 19 bases left in between. The CDR3: CASKLRSRQTNTEAFF. The CDR3 DNA is TGCGCCAGCAAATTGAGGTCCAGACAGACGAACACTGAAGCTTTCTTT.

The chain has TRBV7-9 and TRBJ2-7; weak D call: TRBD1 (6 bases). This CDR3 is 17 amino acids long. Germline V gene data show CDR1 as SEHNR and CDR2 as FQNEAQ (reference sequence). Trimming cost V 3 bases and J 2 bases, with 20 bases left between them. CDR3 bases: TGTGCCAGCAGCTTGGCACTTAGACAGGAGAAAACCTACGAGCAGTACTTC. Translated, it gives CASSLALRQEKTYEQYF.

The chain has TRBV6-2 or TRBV6-3 and TRBJ2-7; 9 bases align to TRBD1. Germline-derived CDR1 and CDR2 are MNHEY and SVGEGT. Trimming took 5 bases from V and 6 from J; bases not matched to a gene: 11. This CDR3 is 15 amino acids long. The CDR3 DNA reads as TGTGCCAGCAGTGACGGGACAGGGCTAATGAGCGAGCAGTACTTC. It translates to CASSDGTGLMSEQYF.

The J gene is TRBJ1-1, the V gene TRBV18; D is possibly TRBD1 (6 bases). The germline V gene has CDR1 KGHSH and CDR2 LQKENI. Trimming cost V 3 bases and J 6 bases, with 14 bases left between them. CDR3 length: 14 amino acids. CDR3 sequence reads: CASSPKQGYAEAFF. The CDR3 region has the DNA TGTGCCAGCTCACCGAAACAGGGTTACGCTGAAGCTTTCTTT.

The V call is TRBV3-1 (or the pseudogene TRBV3-2), the J call TRBJ1-1; D is uncertain. Germline CDR1 reads LGHDT; CDR2 reads YNNKEL (reference sequence). Trimming shortened V by 0 bases and J by 2 bases, and 7 bases separated the two germline ends. The CDR3 is 14 residues long. The CDR3 loop is CASSQDRYNTEAFF. The CDR3 DNA reads TGTGCCAGCAGCCAAGACAGGTATAACACTGAAGCTTTCTTT.

V and J are TRBV11-2 and TRBJ1-5, with D possibly TRBD1 on 6 matching bases. This CDR3 has 13 residues. Deletions cut 4 bases from V and 2 bases from J, with 6 bases between. Germline CDR1 is SGHAT and CDR2 is FQNNGV. CDR3 region: CASSSGGNQPQHF. CDR3 coding DNA: TGTGCCAGCAGCTCAGGGGGCAATCAGCCCCAGCATTTT. The entire variable domain, with the rest obtained from reference TRBV11-2 and TRBJ1-5, is as follows: EAGVAQSPRYKIIEKRQSVAFWCNPISGHATLYWYQQILGQGPKLLIQFQNNGVVDDSQLPKDRFSAERLKGVDSTLKIQPAKLEDSAVYLCASSSGGNQPQHFGDGTRLSIL.

The chain is built from TRBV6-5 and TRBJ1-6; 7 bases line up with TRBD1. V lost 8 bases to trimming and J lost 6 bases; unmatched junction nucleotides: 7. The CDR3 consists of 14 residues. Per germline, CDR1 MNHEY and CDR2 SVGAGI. CDR3 in DNA: TGTGCCAGCTGGCAGGGGGGCGGTAATTCACCCCTCCACTTT. This sequence encodes CASWQGGGNSPLHF.

The chain employs TRBV14 and TRBJ1-1; perhaps TRBD1 as D (6 bases). V was cut by 4 bases and J by 5 bases, with 14 bases left in between. The V gene's germline CDR1 is SGHDN and CDR2 FVKESK. The CDR3 length is 14 residues. This chain's CDR3 is CASSLWGGATEAFF. CDR3 DNA: TGTGCCAGCAGCCTCTGGGGGGGGGCTACTGAAGCTTTCTTT.

This clone was observed once. The chain joins TRBV18 to TRBJ1-3, with a tentative D call TRBD1 (5 bases). With 2 bases removed from V and 0 bases from J, the gap between germline ends came to 14 bases. The germline CDR1 and CDR2 sequences are KGHSH and LQKENI. The CDR3 is 17 amino acids. DNA of the CDR3: TGTGCCAGCTCACCAGGGGCGGACCGTCGCTCTGGAAACACCATATATTTT. It translates to CASSPGADRRSGNTIYF.

The chain recombines TRBV11-1 with TRBJ1-1; D not resolved. The ends were cut back, 3 bases at V and 1 base at J, with 3 bases in the middle. The CDR3 is made up of 12 amino acids. Germline CDR1 SGHAT, CDR2 FQDESV (reference sequence). CDR3 region: CASSFRNTEAFF. As DNA, the CDR3 is TGTGCCAGCAGCTTTCGGAACACTGAAGCTTTCTTT.

This sequence joins TRBV11-2 and TRBJ1-1, with a possible D match to TRBD1 (5 bases). The CDR3 has 13 residues. V lost 4 bases and J 3 bases, leaving 9 bases between the germline ends. CDR1 and CDR2 (germline): SGHAT, FQNNGV. The chain's CDR3 is CASSWTGDTEAFF. CDR3 bases: TGTGCCAGCAGCTGGACGGGGGACACTGAAGCTTTCTTT.

The chain couples TRBV4-3 to TRBJ2-5, with a possible D match to TRBD1 (6 bases). Germline CDR1 reads LGHNA; CDR2 reads YSLEER. V was pared by 0 bases and J by 5 bases, with 16 bases between. This CDR3 contains 16 residues. The CDR3 DNA reads as TGCGCCAGCAGCCAAGATGCAACAGGGTGGGGGGAGACCCAGTACTTC. Translated: CASSQDATGWGETQYF.

The chain recombines TRBV9 with TRBJ1-1; D remains unclear. The CDR3 runs 15 residues. CDR1 SGDLS and CDR2 YYNGEE come from the germline V gene. Trimming shortened V by 4 bases and J by 4 bases, and 17 bases separated the two germline ends. The CDR3 protein is CASSPSSSLGTEAFF. Written as DNA, the CDR3 is TGTGCCAGCAGCCCTTCGTCTAGTTTGGGCACTGAAGCTTTCTTT.

The J gene is TRBJ1-1, the V gene TRBV2, with D possibly being TRBD1 (5 bases). The CDR3 extends over 14 amino acids. Trimming shortened V by 4 bases and J by 1 base, and 10 bases separated the two germline ends. Germline assignment: CDR1 SNHLY and CDR2 FYNNEI. The CDR3 region is CASSGQGPNTEAFF. The CDR3 coding sequence is TGTGCCAGCAGTGGGCAGGGTCCGAACACTGAAGCTTTCTTT.

The rearrangement joins TRBV19 to TRBJ1-1, with TRBD1 matching 12 bases. The CDR3 consists of 14 residues. V trimming: 8 bases; J trimming: 5 bases; junction bases outside the gene matches: 6. Germline V gene sequence: CDR1 LNHDA, CDR2 SQIVND (reference sequence). CDR3 bases: TGTGCCAGTTCGCCGGGACAGGGGGCGACTGAAGCTTTCTTT. This sequence encodes CASSPGQGATEAFF.

The V call is TRBV5-1, the J call TRBJ2-3; 7 bases are a match to TRBD2. V shed 0 bases and J 4 bases; nucleotides not matched to a gene: 2. Germline CDR1 and CDR2: SGHRS and YFSETQ. The CDR3 consists of 14 residues. CDR3 in DNA: TGCGCCAGCAGCTTGGAGGGAGGGTCAGATACGCAGTATTTT. It translates to CASSLEGGSDTQYF. The full variable domain, its missing parts supplied by reference TRBV5-1 and TRBJ2-3, is KAGVTQTPRYLIKTRGQQVTLSCSPISGHRSVSWYQQTPGQGLQFLFEYFSETQRNKGNFPGRFSGRQFSNSRSEMNVSTLELGDSALYLCASSLEGGSDTQYFGPGTRLTVL.

This clone was observed a handful of times. V is TRBV6-5 and J is TRBJ2-7; no firm D call. The germline CDR1 and CDR2 sequences are MNHEY and SVGAGI. The V gene lost 0 bases and the J gene lost 0 bases, with 9 bases spanning the gap. The CDR3 has 15 residues. In nucleotides, the CDR3 is TGTGCCAGCAGTTACTCGACACACTCCTCCTACGAGCAGTACTTC. It encodes CASSYSTHSSYEQYF.

The V gene is TRBV9, the J gene TRBJ2-7; maybe TRBD1 (6 bases). The length of the CDR3 is 14 residues. Trimming took off 4 bases at V and 2 bases at J, with 13 bases between the two ends. Germline CDR1 SGDLS, CDR2 YYNGEE. The CDR3 loop reads CASSLTGQTYEQYF. DNA of the CDR3: TGTGCCAGCAGCCTTACAGGACAGACCTACGAGCAGTACTTC.